This TCR beta chain was recorded in a study of T cell responses to AZD1222 COVID-19 vaccine. Points from the study as a whole: Reportedly, nearly half of unique spike TCRs recognized epitopes outside B.1.351/B.1.1.7 mutations. Donors skewed white British and female; clonal diversity was possibly underestimated.

In regard to this clone: Antigen specificity is unknown.

Clones were sequenced by immunoSEQ multiplex PCR, and TCRdb holds only the in-frame ones, with some missing. Among about 180,000 clones, roughly 91% were seen once, and the ten largest hold roughly 1%. This CDR3 is 15 amino acids long. The germline CDR1 and CDR2 sequences are SGHTA and FQGTGA. V gave up 2 bases and J gave up 4 bases, with 11 bases separating them. The chain uses TRBV7-3 and TRBJ2-2; either TRBD1 or TRBD2 may fit D (5 bases each). This sequence was found in an adult who received the MenACWY meningococcal vaccine as a control. This specimen consisted of peripheral blood, obtained 28 days after the second dose of the MenACWY control vaccine. CDR3: CASSLGGFLTGELFF. The CDR3, as DNA: TGTGCCAGCAGCTTAGGGGGATTCCTCACCGGGGAGCTGTTTTTT. Full variable domain (missing parts from reference TRBV7-3 and TRBJ2-2): GAGVSQTPSNKVTEKGKYVELRCDPISGHTALYWYRQSLGQGPEFLIYFQGTGAADDSGLPNDRFFAVRPEGSVSTLKIQRTERGDSAVYLCASSLGGFLTGELFFGEGSRLTVL.